The 32 T cell receptor beta chains presented below share a single source sample, sequenced in a study of tumor-infiltrating lymphocytes in localized non-small cell lung cancer. Clones were read by immunoSEQ multiplex PCR, and TCRdb kept only the in-frame ones, dropping some. The sample records several thousand clones, roughly 74% being singletons. Source material: lung tumor tissue. These receptors were taken from a human donor with non-small cell lung cancer.

The V and J genes are TRBV6-6 and TRBJ1-2, with D unclear. The V and J ends lost 3 bases and 1 base respectively, with 6 bases between them. Germline CDR1 MNHNY, CDR2 SVGAGI (reference sequence). The CDR3 spans 13 residues. In nucleotides, the CDR3 is TGTGCCAGCAGTTATGAGCTTAACTATGGCTACACCTTC. Protein sequence: CASSYELNYGYTF.

The gene calls are TRBV18 and TRBJ2-7; D uncertain. The germline V and J ends were trimmed by 2 bases and 4 bases, with 6 bases remaining between them. Germline CDR1 is KGHSH and CDR2 is LQKENI. There are 12 residues in the CDR3. Written as DNA, the CDR3 is TGTGCCAGCTCACCAAATAGGTACGAGCAGTACTTC. Translated, it gives CASSPNRYEQYF.

The chain recombines TRBV4-1 with TRBJ2-2; 8 bases agree with TRBD2. Germline CDR1 and CDR2: MGHRA and YSYEKL. Germline trimming cut 4 bases from V and 7 bases from J; bases unmatched to any gene: 11. The CDR3 consists of 16 residues. The CDR3 spells CASSPPGTRPVGELFF. In DNA form, the CDR3 reads TGCGCCAGCAGCCCCCCCGGGACTAGACCCGTCGGGGAGCTGTTTTTT.

J is TRBJ2-3 and V is TRBV9; 8 bases agree with TRBD2. Trimming took 4 bases from V and 4 from J; bases not matched to a gene: 8. The germline V gene has CDR1 SGDLS and CDR2 YYNGEE. The CDR3 extends over 15 amino acids. CDR3 loop: CASSFSGIVADTQYF. Here the CDR3 DNA reads TGTGCCAGCAGCTTTAGCGGGATTGTGGCAGATACGCAGTATTTT.

This clone occurred a few times. The gene calls are TRBV10-2 and TRBJ1-2; D not certain. There are 15 residues in the CDR3. V was clipped by 3 bases and J by 0 bases, with 11 bases between them. Germline V gives CDR1 WSHSY, CDR2 SAAADI. The CDR3 sequence is CASSEFTEANYGYTF. CDR3 DNA sequence: TGCGCCAGCAGTGAATTTACAGAAGCTAACTATGGCTACACCTTC.

The gene calls are TRBV27 and TRBJ2-1; D is possibly TRBD2 (5 bases). Germline V lookup: CDR1 MNHEY, CDR2 SMNVEV (reference sequence). V was cut by 2 bases and J by 7 bases, with 15 bases left in between. The CDR3 runs to 15 residues. CDR3 in amino acids: CASSLEGMAGNEQFF. CDR3 in DNA: TGTGCCAGCAGTTTAGAGGGAATGGCTGGGAATGAGCAGTTCTTC.

The CDR3 region has the DNA TGTGCCATCAAGTTAGCTGATACGCAGTATTTT. Encoded protein: CAIKLADTQYF. V and J are TRBV10-3 and TRBJ2-3; D unresolved. The CDR3 contains 11 residues. V was trimmed by 7 bases and J by 6 bases, leaving 8 bases between them. The germline V gene encodes CDR1 ENHRY and CDR2 SYGVKD.

V is TRBV5-4 and J is TRBJ2-1; TRBD1 matches at 7 bases. J gave up 1 base and V 3 bases, and 7 bases lay outside the gene matches. Germline V gene data show CDR1 as SGHNT and CDR2 as YYREEE (reference sequence). This CDR3 comprises 16 residues. CDR3 loop: CASSSGQNPSYNEQFF. Here the CDR3 DNA reads TGTGCCAGCAGCTCGGGACAGAACCCGTCCTACAATGAGCAGTTCTTC.

This chain links TRBV18 with TRBJ2-5; no clear D gene. Germline V gene data show CDR1 as KGHSH and CDR2 as LQKENI. This CDR3 has 14 residues. The V and J ends lost 1 base and 2 bases respectively, with 8 bases between them. The CDR3 bases are TGTGCCAGCTCACCACTGGCGGCGCAAGAGACCCAGTACTTC. The encoded protein is CASSPLAAQETQYF.

In nucleotides, the CDR3 is TGTGCCAGCAGCTTAACAGCGGGGGGGAGCACAGATACGCAGTATTTT. It is translated as CASSLTAGGSTDTQYF. The chain has TRBV7-9 and TRBJ2-3; 10 nucleotides line up with TRBD2. The CDR3 spans 16 residues. The germline gives CDR1 SEHNR, CDR2 FQNEAQ (reference sequence). J lost 0 bases, V lost 2 bases, and 2 bases had no gene match.

This clone was seen only once. The rearrangement links TRBV2 to TRBJ1-2; 9 nucleotides match TRBD1. This CDR3 has 15 amino acids. J was trimmed by 8 bases and V by 8 bases; bases with no gene match: 15. Germline-derived CDR1 and CDR2 are SNHLY and FYNNEI. CDR3 coding DNA: TGTGCCAGCCAATGGATGACAGGGGGGTCGCACGGCTACACCTTC. This encodes CASQWMTGGSHGYTF.

The CDR3 sequence: CAWSPGAPGELFF. For the CDR3, the DNA is TGTGCCTGGAGTCCAGGGGCCCCCGGGGAGCTGTTTTTT. The V call is TRBV30, the J call TRBJ2-2, with a possible D match to TRBD1 (6 bases). CDR1 is GTSNPN, CDR2 SVGIG, per germline (reference sequence). Trimming stripped 2 bases from V and 6 bases from J, with 10 bases between. This CDR3 contains 13 residues. Based on the CDR3 plus reference TRBV30 and TRBJ2-2, the full variable domain is SQTIHQWPATLVQPVGSPLSLECTVEGTSNPNLYWYRQAAGRGLQLLFYSVGIGQISSEVPQNLSASRPQDRQFILSSKKLLLSDSGFYLCAWSPGAPGELFFGEGSRLTVL.

The rearrangement joins TRBV7-6 to TRBJ2-7; maybe TRBD1 (6 bases). The germline V and J ends were trimmed by 4 bases and 3 bases, with 10 bases remaining between them. Germline V CDR1 and CDR2: SGHVS, FNYEAQ. The CDR3 runs 13 residues. CDR3: CASSYIQGYEQYV. The CDR3 DNA follows: TGTGCCAGCAGCTATATACAGGGCTACGAGCAGTACGTC.

This clone was seen a single time. The chain employs TRBV18 and TRBJ2-3, with 10 bases fitting TRBD1. V shed 3 bases, J shed 3 bases, and the junction held 6 bases outside the gene matches. The CDR3 is made up of 16 amino acids. The germline V gene encodes CDR1 KGHSH and CDR2 LQKENI. CDR3 in amino acids: CASSPRTGGRTDTQYF. CDR3 nucleotides: TGTGCCAGCTCACCCAGGACAGGGGGGAGGACAGATACGCAGTATTTT. The variable domain in full, completed from reference TRBV18 and TRBJ2-3, reads NAGVMQNPRHLVRRRGQEARLRCSPMKGHSHVYWYRQLPEEGLKFMVYLQKENIIDESGMPKERFSAEFPKEGPSILRIQQVVRGDSAAYFCASSPRTGGRTDTQYFGPGTRLTVL.

J is TRBJ2-2 and V is TRBV5-1; 11 bases match TRBD1. V lost 5 bases to trimming and J lost 6 bases; unmatched junction nucleotides: 0. The CDR3 spans 13 residues. Germline CDR1 reads SGHRS; CDR2 reads YFSETQ. In DNA, the CDR3 is TGCGCCAGCAGGGGACAGGGGGCCGGGGAGCTGTTTTTT. Its protein is CASRGQGAGELFF.

The J gene is TRBJ2-3, the V gene TRBV9; no definite D call. V lost 0 bases, J lost 8 bases, and 13 bases lay in between. The length of the CDR3 is 14 residues. Germline CDR1 reads SGDLS; CDR2 reads YYNGEE. The CDR3 region has the DNA TGTGCCAGCAGCGTAGGGGGTCTCCCGCGTACGCAGTATTTT. It translates to CASSVGGLPRTQYF.

The chain has TRBV6-1 and TRBJ2-7, with a weak D call TRBD2 (5 bases). Germline V gene data show CDR1 as MNHNS and CDR2 as SASEGT. Trimming pared 6 bases from V and 3 bases from J, leaving 12 bases between. This CDR3 spans 13 amino acids. CDR3 bases: TGTGCCAGCAGGGATCCCCGGGGCTACGAGCAGTACTTC. Its protein product is CASRDPRGYEQYF.

This clone was counted between two and nine times. The chain carries TRBV19 and TRBJ2-1; possible D gene TRBD2, 5 bases. The CDR3 consists of 15 residues. V was pared by 5 bases and J by 2 bases, with 13 bases between. Germline V CDR1 and CDR2: LNHDA, SQIVND (reference sequence). CDR3: CASSALDLAYNEQFF. CDR3 in DNA: TGTGCCAGTAGTGCACTAGATTTGGCCTACAATGAGCAGTTCTTC.

The chain recombines TRBV6-1 with TRBJ2-3; the match to TRBD2 covers 10 bases. Germline trimming cut 3 bases from V and 2 bases from J; bases unmatched to any gene: 5. Per germline, CDR1 MNHNS and CDR2 SASEGT. The CDR3 has 16 amino acids. The CDR3 region is CASSEILAGNTDTQYF. In DNA, the CDR3 is TGTGCCAGCAGTGAGATACTAGCGGGAAACACAGATACGCAGTATTTT.

This clone appeared a few times. The V and J genes are TRBV15 and TRBJ1-4, with 8 positions matching TRBD1. The length of the CDR3 is 14 residues. V was pared by 1 base and J by 5 bases, with 0 bases of the junction left unmatched. Germline V gene sequence: CDR1 LNHNV, CDR2 YYDKDF (reference sequence). The CDR3 sequence: CATSRGQGNEKLFF. Written as DNA, the CDR3 is TGTGCCACCAGCAGAGGACAGGGGAATGAAAAACTGTTTTTT.

The chain has TRBV28 and TRBJ1-5, with unresolved D. Germline V lookup: CDR1 MDHEN, CDR2 SYDVKM. This CDR3 spans 13 amino acids. Trimming cost V 3 bases and J 6 bases, with 9 bases left between them. The CDR3 DNA reads TGTGCCAGCAGTTTTCGTGGGAGTCAGCCCCAGCATTTT. This translates into CASSFRGSQPQHF.

This chain links TRBV9 with TRBJ1-1; 7 positions agree with TRBD1. J gave up 4 bases and V 4 bases, and 13 bases lay outside the gene matches. This CDR3 region has 16 residues. Germline lookup yields CDR1 SGDLS and CDR2 YYNGEE. The CDR3 coding sequence is TGTGCCAGCAGCCCACAGGGGTCCAGGGTCCGCACTGAAGCTTTCTTT. It is translated as CASSPQGSRVRTEAFF. Full variable domain (missing parts from reference TRBV9 and TRBJ1-1): DSGVTQTPKHLITATGQRVTLRCSPRSGDLSVYWYQQSLDQGLQFLIQYYNGEERAKGNILERFSAQQFPDLHSELNLSSLELGDSALYFCASSPQGSRVRTEAFFGQGTRLTVV.

The V and J genes are TRBV5-6 and TRBJ2-5, with a weak D call TRBD1 (6 bases). V gave up 3 bases and J gave up 8 bases, with 17 bases separating them. The CDR3 has 14 residues. CDR1 and CDR2 (germline): SGHDT, YYEEEE. The CDR3 region is CASSSTNREITQYF. For the CDR3, the DNA is TGTGCCAGCAGCTCCACAAACAGGGAGATAACCCAGTACTTC.

This chain uses TRBV9 with TRBJ2-5; TRBD2 agrees at 12 bases. This CDR3 has 18 residues. Per germline, CDR1 SGDLS and CDR2 YYNGEE. With V trimmed by 0 bases and J by 5 bases, 11 bases remained unmatched. CDR3 sequence (DNA): TGTGCCAGCAGCGTAGGGGGCGGACTAGCGGGATACTTGGAGACCCAGTACTTC. Translation: CASSVGGGLAGYLETQYF.

V usage is TRBV19 and J usage is TRBJ1-1; D is unclear. V was cut by 4 bases and J by 6 bases, with 9 bases left in between. This CDR3 spans 12 amino acids. Germline CDR1 LNHDA, CDR2 SQIVND (reference sequence). The CDR3: CASSTFGPEAFF. DNA of the CDR3: TGTGCCAGTAGTACCTTCGGACCTGAAGCTTTCTTT.

The chain has TRBV4-3 and TRBJ1-5; no clear D. Germline-derived CDR1 and CDR2 are LGHNA and YSLEER. CDR3 size: 14 residues. The V and J ends lost 6 bases and 2 bases respectively, with 11 bases between them. The chain's CDR3 is CASSRTLRNQPQHF. The CDR3 coding sequence is TGCGCCAGCAGTCGTACTCTCCGCAATCAGCCCCAGCATTTT.

The chain recombines TRBV7-6 with TRBJ1-1, with unresolved D. The CDR3 sequence is 13 residues long. The germline CDR1 and CDR2 sequences are SGHVS and FNYEAQ. The ends were cut back, 5 bases at V and 4 bases at J, with 11 bases in the middle. CDR3 region: CASSPGGSTEAFF. The CDR3 nucleotides read TGTGCCAGCAGCCCCGGAGGCAGCACTGAAGCTTTCTTT. Together with reference TRBV7-6 and TRBJ1-1, the CDR3 gives the full variable domain: GAGVSQSPRYKVTKRGQDVALRCDPISGHVSLYWYRQALGQGPEFLTYFNYEAQQDKSGLPNDRFSAERPEGSISTLTIQRTEQRDSAMYRCASSPGGSTEAFFGQGTRLTVV.

The chain joins TRBV15 to TRBJ1-1; 7 nucleotides agree with TRBD1. With 1 base clipped from V and 1 base from J, the junction kept 15 bases outside the gene matches. This CDR3 has 19 residues. CDR1 and CDR2 (germline): LNHNV, YYDKDF (reference sequence). The CDR3 sequence is CATSRAPWTGRAGNTEAFF. CDR3 DNA sequence: TGTGCCACCAGCAGAGCGCCCTGGACAGGCCGGGCGGGGAACACTGAAGCTTTCTTT.

This clone occurred a few times. The chain recombines TRBV18 with TRBJ1-2, with D perhaps TRBD1 (5 bases). V lost 3 bases and J lost 1, with 15 bases in between. The CDR3 runs 16 residues. Germline CDR1 is KGHSH and CDR2 is LQKENI. CDR3 region: CASSPRGAANNYGYTF. The CDR3 DNA reads as TGTGCCAGCTCACCTCGTGGGGCAGCGAATAACTATGGCTACACCTTC.

The rearrangement uses TRBV6-1 and TRBJ2-5; D might be TRBD2 (5 bases). The length of the CDR3 is 9 residues. The V end lost 7 bases, the J end lost 10 bases, and 7 bases lay between the germline ends. Germline lookup yields CDR1 MNHNS and CDR2 SASEGT. The CDR3 spells CASKGGQYF. In DNA, the CDR3 is TGTGCCAGCAAAGGAGGCCAGTACTTC.

The chain combines TRBV7-2 with TRBJ2-2; 9 bases fit TRBD2. The J segment lost 10 bases and the V segment lost 1 base, leaving 10 bases of the junction unmatched. The CDR3 runs 16 residues. Germline V lookup: CDR1 SGHTA, CDR2 FQGNSA. CDR3 protein: CASSLGGASGTKELFF. CDR3 in DNA: TGTGCCAGCAGCTTAGGGGGGGCTAGCGGGACGAAGGAGCTGTTTTTT.

The genes are TRBV6-4 and TRBJ1-6; tentatively, D is TRBD1 (5 bases). Germline V gives CDR1 MRHNA, CDR2 SNTAGT. V lost 5 bases and J lost 12, with 14 bases in between. This CDR3 is 13 amino acids long. The CDR3 loop is CASSNQGRGPLHF. In DNA, the CDR3 is TGTGCCAGCAGTAATCAGGGAAGGGGACCCCTCCACTTT.